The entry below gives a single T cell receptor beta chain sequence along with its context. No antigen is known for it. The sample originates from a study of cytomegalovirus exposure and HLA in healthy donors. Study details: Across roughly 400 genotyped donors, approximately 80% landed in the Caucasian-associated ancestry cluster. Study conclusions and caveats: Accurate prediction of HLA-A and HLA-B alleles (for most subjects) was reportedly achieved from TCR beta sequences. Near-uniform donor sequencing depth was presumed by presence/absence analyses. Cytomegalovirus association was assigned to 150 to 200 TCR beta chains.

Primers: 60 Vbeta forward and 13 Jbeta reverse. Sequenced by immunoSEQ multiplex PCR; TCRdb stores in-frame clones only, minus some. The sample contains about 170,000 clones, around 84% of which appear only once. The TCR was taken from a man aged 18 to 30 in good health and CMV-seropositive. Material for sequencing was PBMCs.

The CDR3 sequence: CASSQGQRYEQYF. CDR3 nucleotide sequence: TGCGCCAGCAGCCAAGGGCAGAGGTACGAGCAGTACTTC. V and J are TRBV4-1 and TRBJ2-7; unclear D gene. Germline V gene lookup returns CDR1 MGHRA and CDR2 YSYEKL. The CDR3 is 13 amino acids. V lost 1 base to trimming and J lost 4 bases, with 8 bases between them.